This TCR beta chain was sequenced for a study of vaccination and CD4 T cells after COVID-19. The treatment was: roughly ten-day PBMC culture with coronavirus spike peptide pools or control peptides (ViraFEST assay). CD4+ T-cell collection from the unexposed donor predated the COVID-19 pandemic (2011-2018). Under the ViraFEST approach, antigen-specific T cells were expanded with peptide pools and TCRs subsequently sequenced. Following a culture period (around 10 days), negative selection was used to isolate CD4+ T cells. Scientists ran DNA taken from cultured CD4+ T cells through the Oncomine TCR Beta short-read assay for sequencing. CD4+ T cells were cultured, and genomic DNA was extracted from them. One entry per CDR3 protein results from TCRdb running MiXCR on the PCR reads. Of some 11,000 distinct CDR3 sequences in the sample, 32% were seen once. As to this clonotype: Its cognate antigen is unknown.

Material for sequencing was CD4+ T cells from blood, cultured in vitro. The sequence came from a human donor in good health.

The CDR3 bases are TGTGCCAGCAGTGCCACAGGGGAGGGGACCCAGTACTTC. Translation gives CASSATGEGTQYF. The chain couples TRBV2 to TRBJ2-5; D might be TRBD1 or TRBD2, each matching 7 bases. The germline V and J ends were trimmed by 4 bases and 7 bases, with 13 bases remaining between them. Germline CDR1 and CDR2: SNHLY and FYNNEI. The CDR3 is 13 amino acids.